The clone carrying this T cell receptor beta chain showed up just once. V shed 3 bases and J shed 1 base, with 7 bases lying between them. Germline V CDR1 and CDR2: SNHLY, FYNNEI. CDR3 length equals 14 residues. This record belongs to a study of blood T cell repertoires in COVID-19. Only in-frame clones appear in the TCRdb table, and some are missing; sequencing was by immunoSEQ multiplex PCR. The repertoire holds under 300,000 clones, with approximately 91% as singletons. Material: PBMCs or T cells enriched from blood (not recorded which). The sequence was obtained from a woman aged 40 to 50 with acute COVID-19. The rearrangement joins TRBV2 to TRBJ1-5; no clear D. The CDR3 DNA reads TGTGCCAGCAGTGACAGGCGAAGCAATCAGCCCCAGCATTTT. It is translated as CASSDRRSNQPQHF.